These 9 T cell receptor beta chains share one sample of origin, sequenced in a study of cytomegalovirus exposure and HLA in healthy donors. A multiplex PCR was run with 60 Vbeta primers and 13 Jbeta primers. Assay used: immunoSEQ multiplex PCR; TCRdb lists only in-frame clones, some missing. This sample yields 150,000 to 200,000 clones, of which almost 85% are seen a single time; around 0.25% belongs to the top ten. Sequencing used PBMCs. These receptors were obtained from a boy between 5 and 17 years old in good health and CMV-seronegative.

The chain uses TRBV27 and TRBJ1-5; D ambiguous. V lost 6 bases, J lost 3 bases, and 12 bases lay in between. CDR3 length equals 14 residues. Germline V gene lookup returns CDR1 MNHEY and CDR2 SMNVEV (reference sequence). The chain's CDR3 is CASRPSGSNQPQHF. CDR3 nucleotide sequence: TGTGCCAGCAGGCCCTCGGGGTCCAATCAGCCCCAGCATTTT.

The chain carries TRBV19 and TRBJ2-1, with TRBD1 matching 9 bases. This CDR3 is built from 15 residues. J lost 8 bases, V lost 6 bases, and 11 bases had no gene match. Germline CDR1 LNHDA, CDR2 SQIVND (reference sequence). The CDR3 DNA reads as TGTGCCAGTAGCCAAGACAGGGGGATAAGAGATGAGCAGTTCTTC. Encoded protein: CASSQDRGIRDEQFF.

The V call is TRBV6-1, the J call TRBJ1-2; D is possibly TRBD1 (5 bases). CDR1 and CDR2 from the germline V gene are MNHNS and SASEGT. This CDR3 has 12 amino acids. V shed 8 bases and J shed 0 bases, with 7 bases lying between them. CDR3 DNA sequence: TGTGCCAGCGGGGGGGCTAACTATGGCTACACCTTC. It codes for CASGGANYGYTF.

CDR3: CASRTLAGGSYEQYF. The CDR3 DNA reads as TGTGCCAGCAGAACACTAGCGGGAGGCTCCTACGAGCAGTACTTC. The rearrangement uses TRBV6-1 and TRBJ2-5; TRBD2 matches at 12 bases. The last part of the DNA fits TRBJ2-7 better; the J call may be wrong. Germline V gives CDR1 MNHNS, CDR2 SASEGT. CDR3 length: 15 residues.

This rearrangement joins TRBV6-5 to TRBJ2-7, with 9 bases lining up with TRBD1. Trimming took 5 bases from V and 7 from J; bases not matched to a gene: 6. CDR1 is MNHEY and CDR2 is SVGAGI in the germline V gene. The CDR3 spans 13 residues. For the CDR3, the DNA is TGTGCCAGCAGTCCGACAGGGGGGCGGGAGCAGTACTTC. Amino acid sequence: CASSPTGGREQYF.

This chain links TRBV30 with TRBJ1-1, with a tentative D call TRBD1 (5 bases). Germline values: CDR1 GTSNPN, CDR2 SVGIG (reference sequence). V lost 6 bases, J lost 0 bases, and 20 bases lay in between. The CDR3 runs 16 residues. In DNA, the CDR3 is TGTGCCTGTCCAACATGGCAGGGAGGAATGAACACTGAAGCTTTCTTT. This gives the protein CACPTWQGGMNTEAFF.

The rearrangement joins TRBV5-1 to TRBJ2-5; 16 bases map to TRBD2. The CDR3 loop spans 17 amino acids. Germline V lookup: CDR1 SGHRS, CDR2 YFSETQ. V was pared by 4 bases and J by 3 bases, with 6 bases of the junction left unmatched. The CDR3 nucleotides are TGCGCCAGCAGCGTATCCGGGACTAGCGGGGGGGAAGAGACCCAGTACTTC. As protein: CASSVSGTSGGEETQYF.

The rearrangement uses TRBV19 and TRBJ2-5; tentative D call: TRBD2 (6 bases). Looked up from germline, CDR1 is LNHDA and CDR2 is SQIVND (reference sequence). V was pared by 5 bases and J by 1 base, with 11 bases between. The CDR3 is 14 residues long. CDR3 sequence: CASSPGGPQETQYF. CDR3 nucleotides: TGTGCCAGTAGTCCCGGGGGTCCCCAAGAGACCCAGTACTTC.

This chain joins TRBV5-1 and TRBJ1-5; possible D gene TRBD1, 5 bases. Germline V gene sequence: CDR1 SGHRS, CDR2 YFSETQ. Trimming stripped 0 bases from V and 6 bases from J, with 13 bases between. This CDR3 is built from 15 residues. CDR3 loop: CASSLEGQGGQPQHF. In nucleotides, the CDR3 is TGCGCCAGCAGCTTGGAGGGCCAGGGCGGTCAGCCCCAGCATTTT.